This record covers a single T cell receptor beta chain. Additional DNA sequences in this sample encode the identical CDR3. There are 13 residues in the CDR3. V was cut by 2 bases and J by 1 base, with 3 bases left in between. CDR1 and CDR2 from the germline V gene are KGHSH and LQKENI. The data are from a study of T cell responses to AZD1222 COVID-19 vaccine. Using immunoSEQ multiplex PCR, the repertoire was profiled, and TCRdb retains in-frame clones only, with some absent. The sample yields approximately 160,000 clones, approximately 88% seen once. The clonotype originates from an adult in good health. The chain links TRBV18 to TRBJ1-5, with unresolved D. Specimen: peripheral blood, collected on day 0 of MenACWY control vaccination. CDR3: CASSPDSNQPQHF. The CDR3 DNA reads as TGTGCCAGCTCACCAGACAGCAATCAGCCCCAGCATTTT.